A few counts support the clone carrying this T cell receptor (beta chain). This sample's treatment: oral pan-JAK inhibitor, 5-10 mg twice daily. Obtained from alopecia areata patients were lesional scalp punch biopsies along with peripheral blood. The data originate from a study of CD8+ T cells in alopecia areata. Study-wide context: It was 6 to 18 months of tofacitinib, and then there were 6 months off drug.

Extracted from the samples, RNA was reverse transcribed into cDNA to serve as the sequencing template. Only in-frame clones appear in the TCRdb table, and some are missing; sequencing was by immunoSEQ multiplex PCR. This repertoire shows more than 150,000 clones, 51% found once; its top ten account for 10%. The sequence came from a human donor with alopecia areata. The sequences come from CD8+ T cells sorted from blood, collected around week 54, from a patient treated with tofacitinib.

The CDR3 here is CASSQTGGYSYNSPLHF. The DNA of the CDR3 is TGTGCCAGCAGTCAGACAGGGGGCTACTCCTATAATTCACCCCTCCACTTT. V and J are TRBV11-2 and TRBJ1-6; 10 bases align to TRBD1. In germline, CDR1 is SGHAT, CDR2 FQNNGV. The CDR3 contains 17 residues. V shed 6 bases and J 0 bases; nucleotides not matched to a gene: 5.